This T cell receptor beta chain was captured by sequencing in a study of OX40 agonist ivuxolimab in advanced cancers. As for the study in general: Given to patients was ivuxolimab, an agonistic anti-OX40 (CD134) antibody. A mean age of 60 years, range about 20 to 85, was recorded, and approximately 79% were male.

A remark on this clone: Its antigen remains unknown.

Study results and caveats: The authors did not determine the antigen specificity of the expanded peripheral T cells.

Using immunoSEQ multiplex PCR, the repertoire was profiled, and TCRdb retains in-frame clones only, with some absent. The repertoire holds about 67,000 clones, with approximately 89% as singletons. The CDR3 consists of 14 residues. The trim removed 8 bases at V and 5 bases at J, leaving 8 bases unmatched. Specimen: CD4+ or CD8+ T cells sorted from blood, collected in a trial of the OX40 agonist ivuxolimab. The receptor was derived from an adult with an advanced solid tumor such as melanoma, head and neck, liver or kidney cancer. The chain uses TRBV23-1 and TRBJ2-5, with TRBD2 matching over 10 bases. TRBV23-1 is an open reading frame whose function is uncertain. CDR3 DNA: TGCGCCAGCCGGCCCGGAGCGGGGGGGGAGACCCAGTACTTC. Translation gives CASRPGAGGETQYF.